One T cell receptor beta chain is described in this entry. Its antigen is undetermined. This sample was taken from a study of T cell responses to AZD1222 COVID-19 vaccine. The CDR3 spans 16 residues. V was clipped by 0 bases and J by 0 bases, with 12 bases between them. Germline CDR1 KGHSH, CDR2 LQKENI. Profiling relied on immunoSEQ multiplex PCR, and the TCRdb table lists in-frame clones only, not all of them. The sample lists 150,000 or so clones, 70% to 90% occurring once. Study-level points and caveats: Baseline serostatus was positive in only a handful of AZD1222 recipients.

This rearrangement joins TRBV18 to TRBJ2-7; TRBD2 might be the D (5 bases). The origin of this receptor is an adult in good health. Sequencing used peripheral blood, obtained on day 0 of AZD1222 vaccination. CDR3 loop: CASSPPFGESSYEQYF. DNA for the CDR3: TGTGCCAGCTCACCACCGTTTGGGGAGAGCTCCTACGAGCAGTACTTC.